One sample yielded the 11 T cell receptor beta chains listed below, sequenced in a study of T-cell memory formation after mild COVID-19. TCRdb reprocessed the 5' RACE reads with MiXCR, giving one entry per CDR3 protein. The sample includes 350,000 to 400,000 distinct CDR3 sequences, around 20% of them seen just once. Sequenced: PBMCs or a T cell subset sorted from them (not recorded which). The receptors stem from an adult woman who had mild COVID-19 (a few samples of this study predate the infection). Cell type and time point are not known.

The V gene is TRBV24-1, the J gene TRBJ2-5; no firm D call. This CDR3 contains 15 residues. The V end was cut by 0 bases, the J end by 3 bases, with 10 bases between. Germline CDR1 and CDR2: KGHDR and SFDVKD. The CDR3 loop is CATSDLAPGKETQYF. The CDR3 DNA reads as TGTGCCACCAGTGATTTGGCCCCAGGAAAAGAGACCCAGTACTTC.

The V gene is TRBV9, the J gene TRBJ1-1, with a weak D call TRBD1 (5 bases). Germline CDR1 and CDR2: SGDLS and YYNGEE. The V end was cut by 3 bases, the J end by 7 bases, with 16 bases between. The CDR3 is 14 amino acids. This CDR3 is CASSGYGGGSEAFF. The CDR3 DNA follows: TGTGCCAGCAGCGGCTACGGGGGGGGAAGTGAAGCTTTCTTT.

This clonotype was counted many times. The V and J genes are TRBV12-3 or TRBV12-4 and TRBJ2-7; 8 positions agree with TRBD1. The CDR3 extends over 14 amino acids. The ends lost 5 bases at V and 5 bases at J; junction bases unmatched: 8. The CDR3 DNA sequence: TGTGCCAGCAGTCAGCAGACAGGGGCGGACGAGCAGTACTTC. It is translated as CASSQQTGADEQYF.

This clonotype was detected only a few times. The V and J genes are TRBV6-5 and TRBJ2-7, with TRBD1 identical over 10 bases. The CDR3 spans 17 residues. The V gene end was trimmed by 4 bases and the J gene end by 6 bases; junction bases not matched to a gene: 15. Looked up from germline, CDR1 is MNHEY and CDR2 is SVGAGI. CDR3 residues: CASSLTLFWTGGCEQYF. The DNA for the CDR3 is TGTGCCAGCAGTTTAACATTGTTCTGGACAGGGGGTTGCGAGCAGTACTTC.

This clonotype occurred a few times. The chain links TRBV7-9 to TRBJ2-5; no clear D gene. Trimming stripped 7 bases from V and 0 bases from J, with 0 bases between. CDR3 length: 10 residues. CDR1 and CDR2 (germline): SEHNR, FQNEAQ (reference sequence). CDR3 residues: CASNQETQYF. CDR3 nucleotide sequence: TGTGCCAGCAACCAAGAGACCCAGTACTTC.

This clonotype was counted between two and nine times. The chain carries TRBV27 and TRBJ1-1, with D maybe TRBD1 (6 bases). Germline values: CDR1 MNHEY, CDR2 SMNVEV (reference sequence). This CDR3 is built from 15 residues. V gave up 6 bases and J gave up 8 bases, with 22 bases separating them. The CDR3 region has the DNA TGTGCCAGCAGCTCCGGGACATACCTATTTGGGGAAGCTTTCTTT. It is translated as CASSSGTYLFGEAFF.

The chain links TRBV4-3 to TRBJ2-2, with D unresolved. This CDR3 spans 14 amino acids. The germline V gene encodes CDR1 LGHNA and CDR2 YSLEER. The V and J ends lost 7 bases and 2 bases respectively, with 11 bases between them. The CDR3 spells CASTLIHNTGELFF. The CDR3 region has the DNA TGCGCCAGCACACTCATACACAACACCGGGGAGCTGTTTTTT.

This chain joins TRBV7-3 and TRBJ2-1, with D perhaps matching TRBD1 (6 bases). V lost 5 bases to trimming and J lost 11 bases, with 13 bases between them. Germline values: CDR1 SGHTA, CDR2 FQGTGA. The CDR3 has 12 amino acids. CDR3 residues: CASSPPGQKQFF. The CDR3 DNA is TGTGCCAGCAGCCCTCCGGGACAAAAGCAGTTCTTC.

In this sample, this clonotype turned up a few times. The rearrangement joins TRBV5-1 to TRBJ1-4; tentative D call: TRBD1 (6 bases). The CDR3 is 16 amino acids. Trimming took 1 base from V and 3 from J, leaving 13 bases between them. The germline CDR1 and CDR2 sequences are SGHRS and YFSETQ. The CDR3 DNA reads as TGCGCCAGCAGCTTGACAGGGCTGTTATCTAATGAAAAACTGTTTTTT. It encodes CASSLTGLLSNEKLFF.

This clonotype was recorded many times. The gene calls are TRBV5-1 and TRBJ2-1, with 7 bases that match TRBD2. There are 13 residues in the CDR3. Germline V lookup: CDR1 SGHRS, CDR2 YFSETQ. V shed 5 bases, J shed 6 bases, and the junction held 5 bases outside the gene matches. Here the CDR3 reads CASRTTGGNEQFF. The CDR3 DNA follows: TGCGCCAGCAGGACTACGGGGGGCAATGAGCAGTTCTTC.

The chain uses TRBV20-1 and TRBJ2-1; 8 bases match TRBD2. Germline loops: CDR1 DFQATT, CDR2 SNEGSKA (reference sequence). V shed 0 bases, J shed 3 bases, and the junction held 1 base outside the gene matches. The CDR3 contains 14 residues. The CDR3 is CSARESGSYNEQFF. The CDR3 DNA is TGCAGTGCTAGAGAAAGCGGGAGCTACAATGAGCAGTTCTTC.